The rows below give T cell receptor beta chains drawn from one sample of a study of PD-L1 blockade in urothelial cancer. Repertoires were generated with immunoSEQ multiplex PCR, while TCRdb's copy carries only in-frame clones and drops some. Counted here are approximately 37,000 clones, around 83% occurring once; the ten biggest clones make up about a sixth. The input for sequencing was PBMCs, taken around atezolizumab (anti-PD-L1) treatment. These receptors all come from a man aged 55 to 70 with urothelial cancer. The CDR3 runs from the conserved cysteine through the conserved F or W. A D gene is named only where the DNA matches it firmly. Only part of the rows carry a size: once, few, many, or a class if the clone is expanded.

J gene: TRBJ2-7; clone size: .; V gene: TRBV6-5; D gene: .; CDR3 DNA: TGTGCCAGCAGCCAAAACAGGGCCTTCTCCTACGAGCAGTACTTC; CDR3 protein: CASSQNRAFSYEQYF
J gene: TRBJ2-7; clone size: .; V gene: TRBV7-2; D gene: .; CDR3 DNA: TGTGCCAGCAGCTTAGCGCAGGGGCCCTCCTACGAGCAGTACTTC; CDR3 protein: CASSLAQGPSYEQYF
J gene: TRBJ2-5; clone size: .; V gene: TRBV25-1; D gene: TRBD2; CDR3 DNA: TGTGCCAGCAGTCTCGGGGCTAGCGGGAGACAAGAGACCCAGTACTTC; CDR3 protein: CASSLGASGRQETQYF
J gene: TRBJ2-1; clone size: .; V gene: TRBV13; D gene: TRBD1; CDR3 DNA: TGTGCCAGCAGCTCCTGGACAGGGGGTTACAATGAGCAGTTCTTC; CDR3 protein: CASSSWTGGYNEQFF
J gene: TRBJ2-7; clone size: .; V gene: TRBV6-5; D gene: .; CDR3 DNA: TGTGCCAGCAGTTACTCGGAGGACGAGGGCGAGCAGTACTTC; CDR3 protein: CASSYSEDEGEQYF
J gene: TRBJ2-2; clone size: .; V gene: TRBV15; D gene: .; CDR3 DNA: TGTGCCACCAGCAGAGATGTCCGGGGGTTGGTCGGGGAGCTGTTTTTT; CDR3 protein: CATSRDVRGLVGELFF
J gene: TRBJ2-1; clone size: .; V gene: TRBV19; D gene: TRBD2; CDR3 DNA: TGTGCCAGTAGTGGTCTAGCGGGGGCCGGTGAGCAGTTCTTC; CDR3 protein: CASSGLAGAGEQFF
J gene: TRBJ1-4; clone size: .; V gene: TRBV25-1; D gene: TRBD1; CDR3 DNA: TGTGCCAGCGGAACAGGGGCTGGAGATGAAAAACTGTTTTTT; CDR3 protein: CASGTGAGDEKLFF
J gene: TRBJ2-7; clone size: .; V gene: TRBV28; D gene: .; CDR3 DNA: TGTGCCAGCAATTACGGGGACTACGAGCAGTACTTC; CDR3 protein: CASNYGDYEQYF
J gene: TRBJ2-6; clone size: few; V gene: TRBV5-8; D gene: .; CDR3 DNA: TGTGCCAGCCAAGAAGGGGCCGCTTCTGGGGCCAACGTCCTGACTTTC; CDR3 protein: CASQEGAASGANVLTF
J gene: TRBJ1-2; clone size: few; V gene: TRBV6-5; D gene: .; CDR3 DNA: TGTGCCAGCAGTTACGACAGATATAACTATGGCTACACCTTC; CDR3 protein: CASSYDRYNYGYTF